Below are 16 T cell receptor beta chains sequenced from a single sample in a study of T cells after yellow fever vaccination. MiXCR, applied by TCRdb to the 5' RACE reads, yields one record per CDR3 protein. The sample contains hundreds of thousands of distinct CDR3 sequences, roughly 3.5% of which appear only once. The material was PBMCs, obtained on the day of the yellow fever booster vaccination. These receptors were obtained from a young man who received the YFV17D yellow fever vaccine.

The genes are TRBV7-8 and TRBJ1-2, with D tentatively TRBD1 (5 bases). V dropped 4 bases and J dropped 1 base, with 19 bases sitting between them. Germline lookup yields CDR1 SGHVS and CDR2 FQNEAQ. The CDR3 has 17 amino acids. The DNA of the CDR3 is TGTGCCAGCAGCTCCGGGACCTACGCTACCCGTAACTATGGCTACACCTTC. This gives the protein CASSSGTYATRNYGYTF.

Ten or more counts support this clonotype. The chain employs TRBV19 and TRBJ2-5; D unclear. This CDR3 comprises 14 residues. Trimming removed 3 bases at V and 1 base at J, with 9 bases between. Germline V gene sequence: CDR1 LNHDA, CDR2 SQIVND (reference sequence). CDR3 sequence reads: CASSIRALQETQYF. The CDR3 DNA reads as TGTGCCAGTAGTATTAGGGCCCTCCAAGAGACCCAGTACTTC.

This clonotype was recorded a few times. The genes are TRBV6-2 or TRBV6-3 and TRBJ1-1; D gene unclear. The CDR3 is 16 amino acids. Trimming stripped 0 bases from V and 0 bases from J, with 11 bases between. The germline V gene has CDR1 MNHEY and CDR2 SVGEGT. The CDR3 DNA reads TGTGCCAGCAGTTACTCGAGAAATAGCCTGAACACTGAAGCTTTCTTT. This codes for CASSYSRNSLNTEAFF.

This clonotype was counted at least ten times. The V and J genes are TRBV23-1 and TRBJ2-4, with D perhaps matching TRBD2 (6 bases). TRBV23-1 is sorted into the ORF group, with uncertain function. This CDR3 has 14 amino acids. The germline V and J ends were trimmed by 0 bases and 8 bases, with 11 bases remaining between them. In nucleotides, the CDR3 is TGCGCCAGCAGTCAATCCGGGGGTGGTTACATTCAGTACTTC. Translation: CASSQSGGGYIQYF.

This clonotype was observed at least ten times. The V call is TRBV9, the J call TRBJ2-7, with D possibly TRBD1 on 7 matching bases. Trimming stripped 4 bases from V and 3 bases from J, with 14 bases between. The CDR3 is 14 residues long. Germline V gene sequence: CDR1 SGDLS, CDR2 YYNGEE. This CDR3 reads CASSPQGGNYEQYF. The CDR3 DNA sequence: TGTGCCAGCAGCCCCCAGGGGGGTAACTACGAGCAGTACTTC.

Worth noting for this clonotype: A read error is possible here, since a much larger clone lies one base away. The V call is TRBV4-3, the J call TRBJ2-1; 9 positions match TRBD2. The CDR3 is 18 amino acids. The germline CDR1 and CDR2 sequences are LGHNA and YSLEER. The CDR3 loop is CASSPHGGSRGGRVEHFF. The CDR3 DNA follows: TGCGCCAGCAGCCCCCATGGAGGGTCGCGGGGGGGCCGGGTTGAGCACTTCTTC.

This clonotype was found many times. The CDR3 here is CSVDGSYNEQFF. The CDR3 DNA follows: TGCAGCGTTGATGGGTCCTACAATGAGCAGTTCTTC. The rearrangement links TRBV29-1 to TRBJ2-1; D unclear. CDR3 length equals 12 residues. V shed 3 bases and J shed 1 base, with 4 bases lying between them. Germline V CDR1 and CDR2: SQVTM, ANQGSEA.

This clonotype was counted ten times or more. The chain uses TRBV6-2 or TRBV6-3 and TRBJ2-1; D is possibly TRBD1 (6 bases). The CDR3 sequence is 11 residues long. The V and J ends lost 5 bases and 11 bases respectively, with 10 bases between them. Germline CDR1 is MNHEY and CDR2 is SVGEGT. The CDR3 is CASSQGTQQFF. Written as DNA, the CDR3 is TGTGCCAGCAGTCAGGGGACACAGCAGTTCTTC.

V gene TRBV2 combines with J gene TRBJ2-1; the D call may be TRBD1 or TRBD2 (6 bases each). Per germline, CDR1 SNHLY and CDR2 FYNNEI. V shed 7 bases and J shed 0 bases, with 7 bases lying between them. This CDR3 has 13 residues. CDR3: CASKGGSYNEQFF. The DNA of the CDR3 is TGTGCCAGCAAGGGGGGCTCCTACAATGAGCAGTTCTTC.

This clonotype was seen a handful of times. This chain uses TRBV7-9 with TRBJ1-6; TRBD1 matches at 9 bases. Germline loops: CDR1 SEHNR, CDR2 FQNEAQ (reference sequence). Trimming at V came to 5 bases and at J to 10 bases, leaving 12 bases not matched to a gene. CDR3 size: 16 residues. The CDR3: CASSPGQGRFGSPLHF. The CDR3 nucleotides are TGTGCCAGCAGCCCAGGACAGGGGAGGTTTGGATCACCCCTCCACTTT.

Ten or more counts support this clonotype. The genes are TRBV5-1 and TRBJ1-2; D unresolved. The germline V and J ends were trimmed by 5 bases and 4 bases, with 12 bases remaining between them. The CDR3 spans 13 residues. Germline loops: CDR1 SGHRS, CDR2 YFSETQ. Written as DNA, the CDR3 is TGCGCCAGCAGTCCAGACGGTCGCTATGGCTACACCTTC. This codes for CASSPDGRYGYTF.

This clonotype was seen a handful of times. V is TRBV27 and J is TRBJ1-2, with no clear D. With 2 bases removed from V and 7 bases from J, the gap between germline ends came to 14 bases. Germline assignment: CDR1 MNHEY and CDR2 SMNVEV (reference sequence). The CDR3 has 14 amino acids. This CDR3 is CASSLDSGISGYTF. CDR3 DNA sequence: TGTGCCAGCAGTTTAGATTCGGGGATCAGTGGCTACACCTTC.

This clonotype was detected ten times or more. The chain carries TRBV12-3 or TRBV12-4 and TRBJ2-5; D is possibly TRBD1 (5 bases). The CDR3 sequence is 17 residues long. V lost 0 bases, J lost 1 base, and 15 bases lay in between. CDR3 protein: CASSLAARVRIQETQYF. The CDR3 DNA follows: TGTGCCAGCAGTTTAGCGGCCAGGGTTCGAATCCAAGAGACCCAGTACTTC.

The chain uses TRBV4-3 and TRBJ2-1; 7 bases are shared with TRBD2. Trimming at V came to 1 base and at J to 5 bases, leaving 5 bases not matched to a gene. The CDR3 sequence is 15 residues long. Germline V gives CDR1 LGHNA, CDR2 YSLEER. CDR3 protein: CASSQVAGVNNEQFF. CDR3 nucleotides: TGCGCCAGCAGCCAAGTCGCGGGGGTTAACAATGAGCAGTTCTTC.

This clonotype has a count of ten or more. The J gene is TRBJ2-5, the V gene TRBV5-6, with 8 nucleotides matching TRBD1. Trimming cost V 5 bases and J 5 bases; bases outside gene matches: 11. Germline CDR1 SGHDT, CDR2 YYEEEE. The CDR3 consists of 15 residues. The CDR3 DNA follows: TGTGCCAGCAGACCAACCACAGGGGGTGTCGAGACCCAGTACTTC. Translation: CASRPTTGGVETQYF. The full variable domain, completed using reference TRBV5-6 and TRBJ2-5, is DAGVTQSPTHLIKTRGQQVTLRCSPKSGHDTVSWYQQALGQGPQFIFQYYEEEERQRGNFPDRFSGHQFPNYSSELNVNALLLGDSALYLCASRPTTGGVETQYFGPGTRLLVL.

The chain's CDR3 is CASLAGGRENIQYF. CDR3 sequence (DNA): TGTGCCAGTCTAGCGGGGGGGCGGGAAAACATTCAGTACTTC. The chain joins TRBV7-2 to TRBJ2-4; 12 positions match TRBD2. CDR1 is SGHTA and CDR2 is FQGNSA in the germline V gene. The CDR3 runs 14 residues. Unmatched junction bases numbered 5, after V lost 9 bases and J lost 5 bases.